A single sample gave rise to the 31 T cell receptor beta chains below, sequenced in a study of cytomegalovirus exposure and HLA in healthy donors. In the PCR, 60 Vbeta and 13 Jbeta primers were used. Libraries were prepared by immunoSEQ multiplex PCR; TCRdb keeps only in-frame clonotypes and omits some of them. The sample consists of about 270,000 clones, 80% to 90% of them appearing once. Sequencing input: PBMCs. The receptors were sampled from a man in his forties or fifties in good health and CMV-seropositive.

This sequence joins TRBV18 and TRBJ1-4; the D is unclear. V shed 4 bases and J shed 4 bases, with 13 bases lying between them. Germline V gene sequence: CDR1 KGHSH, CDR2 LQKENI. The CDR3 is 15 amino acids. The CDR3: CASSHSTEDNEKLFF. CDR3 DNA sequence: TGTGCCAGCTCACATTCCACAGAAGATAATGAAAAACTGTTTTTT.

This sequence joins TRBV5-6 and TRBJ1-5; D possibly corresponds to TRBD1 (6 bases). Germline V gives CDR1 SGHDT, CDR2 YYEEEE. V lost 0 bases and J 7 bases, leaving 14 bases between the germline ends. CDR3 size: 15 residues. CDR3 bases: TGTGCCAGCAGCTTGGGGAGGACAGAAAGGCAGCCCCAGCATTTT. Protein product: CASSLGRTERQPQHF.

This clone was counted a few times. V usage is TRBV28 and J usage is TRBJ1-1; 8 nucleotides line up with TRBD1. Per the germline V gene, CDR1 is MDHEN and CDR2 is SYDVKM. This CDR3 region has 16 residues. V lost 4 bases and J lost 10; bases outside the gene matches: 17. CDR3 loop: CASSSPNAGGIGGAFF. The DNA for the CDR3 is TGTGCCAGCAGTTCCCCTAACGCAGGGGGCATAGGGGGAGCTTTCTTT.

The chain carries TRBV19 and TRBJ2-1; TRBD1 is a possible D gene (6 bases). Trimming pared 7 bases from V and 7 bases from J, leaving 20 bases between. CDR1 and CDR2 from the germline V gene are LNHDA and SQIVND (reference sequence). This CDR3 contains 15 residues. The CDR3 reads CASNSQGLISNEQFF. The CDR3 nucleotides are TGTGCCAGTAATTCACAGGGCCTTATCTCGAATGAGCAGTTCTTC.

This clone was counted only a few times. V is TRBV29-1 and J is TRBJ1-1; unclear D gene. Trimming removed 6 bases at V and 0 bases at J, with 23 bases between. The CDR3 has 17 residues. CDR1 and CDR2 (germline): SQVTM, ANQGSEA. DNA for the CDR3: TGCAGCGTGCCCACAAGTGGGAGACGGCATATGAACACTGAAGCTTTCTTT. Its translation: CSVPTSGRRHMNTEAFF.

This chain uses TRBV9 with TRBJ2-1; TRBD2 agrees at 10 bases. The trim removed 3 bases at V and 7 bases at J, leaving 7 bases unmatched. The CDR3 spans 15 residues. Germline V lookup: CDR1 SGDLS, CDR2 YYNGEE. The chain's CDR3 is CASSEGPSGRNEQFF. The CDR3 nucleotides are TGTGCCAGCAGCGAAGGTCCTAGCGGGAGAAATGAGCAGTTCTTC.

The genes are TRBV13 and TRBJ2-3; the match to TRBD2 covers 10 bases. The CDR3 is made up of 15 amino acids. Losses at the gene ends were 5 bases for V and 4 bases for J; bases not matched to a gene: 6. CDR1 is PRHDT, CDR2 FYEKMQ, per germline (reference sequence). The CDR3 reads CASSRESGRADTQYF. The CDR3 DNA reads TGTGCCAGCAGCCGGGAGAGCGGGAGGGCAGATACGCAGTATTTT.

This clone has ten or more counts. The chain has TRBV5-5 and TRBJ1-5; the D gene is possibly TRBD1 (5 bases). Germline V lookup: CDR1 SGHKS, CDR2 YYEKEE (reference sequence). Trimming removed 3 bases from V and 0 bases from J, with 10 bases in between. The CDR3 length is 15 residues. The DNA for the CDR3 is TGTGCCAGCAGCTCGGAGGGGCATAGCAATCAGCCCCAGCATTTT. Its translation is CASSSEGHSNQPQHF.

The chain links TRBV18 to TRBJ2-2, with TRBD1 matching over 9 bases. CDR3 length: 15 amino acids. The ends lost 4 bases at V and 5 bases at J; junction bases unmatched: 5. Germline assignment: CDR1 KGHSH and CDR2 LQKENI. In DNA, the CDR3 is TGTGCCAGCTCACTAAGAGACAGGGGGACCGGGGAGCTGTTTTTT. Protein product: CASSLRDRGTGELFF.

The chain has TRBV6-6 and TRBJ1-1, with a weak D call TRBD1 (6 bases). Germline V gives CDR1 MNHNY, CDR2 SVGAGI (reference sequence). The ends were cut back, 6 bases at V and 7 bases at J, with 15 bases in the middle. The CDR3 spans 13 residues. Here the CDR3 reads CASRSTGLGEAFF. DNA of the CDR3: TGTGCCAGCAGGTCCACAGGGCTGGGTGAAGCTTTCTTT.

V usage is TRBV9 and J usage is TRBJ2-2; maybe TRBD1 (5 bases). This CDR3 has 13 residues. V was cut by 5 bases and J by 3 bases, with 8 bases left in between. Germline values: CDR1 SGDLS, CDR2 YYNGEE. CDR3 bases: TGTGCCAGCAGGGCAGGGCACACCGGGGAGCTGTTTTTT. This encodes CASRAGHTGELFF.

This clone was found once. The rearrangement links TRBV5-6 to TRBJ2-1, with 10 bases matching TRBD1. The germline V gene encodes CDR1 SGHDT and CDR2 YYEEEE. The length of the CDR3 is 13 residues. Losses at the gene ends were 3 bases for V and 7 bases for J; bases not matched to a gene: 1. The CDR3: CASSWDRGNEQFF. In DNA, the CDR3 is TGTGCCAGCAGCTGGGACAGGGGAAATGAGCAGTTCTTC.

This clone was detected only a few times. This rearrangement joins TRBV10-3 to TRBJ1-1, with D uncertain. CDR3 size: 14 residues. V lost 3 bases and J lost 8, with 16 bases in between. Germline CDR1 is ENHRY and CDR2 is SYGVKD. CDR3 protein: CAISETDVGGEAFF. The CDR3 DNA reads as TGTGCCATCAGTGAAACAGACGTGGGTGGGGAAGCTTTCTTT.

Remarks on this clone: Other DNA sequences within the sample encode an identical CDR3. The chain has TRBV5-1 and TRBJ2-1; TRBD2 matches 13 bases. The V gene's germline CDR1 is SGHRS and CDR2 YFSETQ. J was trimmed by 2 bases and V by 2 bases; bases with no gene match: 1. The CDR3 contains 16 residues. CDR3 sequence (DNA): TGCGCCAGCAGCTTAGGACTAGCGGGAGCCTACAATGAGCAGTTCTTC. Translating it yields CASSLGLAGAYNEQFF.

The CDR3 DNA reads TGTGCCAGCAGCCGCAGGGTAAACTCTGGAAACACCATATATTTT. This translates into CASSRRVNSGNTIYF. The chain joins TRBV13 to TRBJ1-3; possibly TRBD1 for D (5 bases). V shed 5 bases and J shed 0 bases, with 11 bases lying between them. Germline-derived CDR1 and CDR2 are PRHDT and FYEKMQ (reference sequence). This CDR3 contains 15 residues.

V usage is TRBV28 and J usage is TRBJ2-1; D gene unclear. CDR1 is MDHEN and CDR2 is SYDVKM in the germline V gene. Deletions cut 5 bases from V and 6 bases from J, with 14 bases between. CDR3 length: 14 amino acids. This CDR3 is CASSRRPRVNEQFF. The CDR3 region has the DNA TGTGCCAGCAGTCGCCGACCTAGAGTCAATGAGCAGTTCTTC.

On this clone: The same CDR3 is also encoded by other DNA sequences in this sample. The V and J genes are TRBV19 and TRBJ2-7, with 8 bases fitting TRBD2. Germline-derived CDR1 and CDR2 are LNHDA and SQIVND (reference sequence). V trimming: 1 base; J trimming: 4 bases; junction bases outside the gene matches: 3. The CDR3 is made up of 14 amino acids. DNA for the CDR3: TGTGCCAGTAGTATAGGAACTAGCGGTTACGAGCAGTACTTC. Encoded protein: CASSIGTSGYEQYF.

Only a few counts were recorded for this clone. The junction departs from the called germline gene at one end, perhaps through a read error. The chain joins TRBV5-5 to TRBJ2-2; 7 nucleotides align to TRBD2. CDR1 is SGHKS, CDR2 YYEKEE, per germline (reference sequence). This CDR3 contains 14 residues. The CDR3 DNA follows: TGTGCCAGCAGCTGGGGGGGGAACGCCGGGGAGCTGTTTTTT. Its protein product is CASSWGGNAGELFF.

CDR3 in amino acids: CSPWRGNTEAFF. In DNA form, the CDR3 reads TGCAGCCCGTGGCGGGGGAACACTGAAGCTTTCTTT. The genes are TRBV29-1 and TRBJ1-1, with D unresolved. The CDR3 sequence is 12 residues long. The V end was cut by 8 bases, the J end by 1 base, with 11 bases between. Germline V gene lookup returns CDR1 SQVTM and CDR2 ANQGSEA.

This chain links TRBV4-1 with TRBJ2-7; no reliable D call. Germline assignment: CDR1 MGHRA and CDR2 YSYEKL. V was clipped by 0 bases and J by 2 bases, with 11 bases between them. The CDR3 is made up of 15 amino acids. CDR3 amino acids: CASSQDPGMAYEQYF. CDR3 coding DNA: TGCGCCAGCAGCCAAGACCCGGGTATGGCCTACGAGCAGTACTTC.

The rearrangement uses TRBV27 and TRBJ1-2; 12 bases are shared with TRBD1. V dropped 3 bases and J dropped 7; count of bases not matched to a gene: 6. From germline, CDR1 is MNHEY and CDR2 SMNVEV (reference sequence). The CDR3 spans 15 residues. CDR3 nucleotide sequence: TGTGCCAGCAGTTTCTCGGGACAGGGGGCGGGTGGCTACACCTTC. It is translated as CASSFSGQGAGGYTF.

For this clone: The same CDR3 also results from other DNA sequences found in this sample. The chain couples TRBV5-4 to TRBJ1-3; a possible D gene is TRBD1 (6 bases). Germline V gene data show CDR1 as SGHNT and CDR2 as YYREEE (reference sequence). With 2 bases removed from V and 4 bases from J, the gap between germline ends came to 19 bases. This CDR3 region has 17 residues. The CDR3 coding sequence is TGTGCCAGCAGCTTCGGACAGTCAAGGCCCACGGGAAACACCATATATTTT. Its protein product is CASSFGQSRPTGNTIYF.

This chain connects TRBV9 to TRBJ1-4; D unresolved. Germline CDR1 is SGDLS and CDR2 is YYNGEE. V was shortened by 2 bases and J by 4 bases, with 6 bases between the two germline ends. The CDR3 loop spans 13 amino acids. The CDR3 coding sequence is TGTGCCAGCAGCGTCCGGGTTAATGAAAAACTGTTTTTT. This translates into CASSVRVNEKLFF.

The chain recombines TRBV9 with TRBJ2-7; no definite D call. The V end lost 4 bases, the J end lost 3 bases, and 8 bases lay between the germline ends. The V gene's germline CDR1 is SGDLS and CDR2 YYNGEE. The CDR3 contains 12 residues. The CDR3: CASSPGFYEQYF. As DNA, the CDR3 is TGTGCCAGCAGCCCAGGTTTCTACGAGCAGTACTTC.

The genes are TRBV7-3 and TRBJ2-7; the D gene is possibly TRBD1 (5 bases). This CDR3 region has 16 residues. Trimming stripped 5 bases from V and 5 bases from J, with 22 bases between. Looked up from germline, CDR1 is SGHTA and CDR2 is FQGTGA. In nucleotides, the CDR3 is TGTGCCAGCAGCGTCGCCGCTCGTGGGGCGAATGACGAGCAGTACTTC. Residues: CASSVAARGANDEQYF.

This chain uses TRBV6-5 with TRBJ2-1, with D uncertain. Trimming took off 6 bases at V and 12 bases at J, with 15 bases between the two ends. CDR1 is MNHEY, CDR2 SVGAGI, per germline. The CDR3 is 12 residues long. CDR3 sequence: CASRQRRLGQFF. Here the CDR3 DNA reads TGTGCCAGCAGACAAAGGCGGCTTGGGCAGTTCTTC.

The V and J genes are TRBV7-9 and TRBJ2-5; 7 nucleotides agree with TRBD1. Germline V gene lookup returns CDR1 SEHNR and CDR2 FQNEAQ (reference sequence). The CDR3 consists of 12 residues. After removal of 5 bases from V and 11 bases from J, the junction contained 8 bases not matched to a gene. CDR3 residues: CASSPGGEEQYF. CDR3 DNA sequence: TGTGCCAGCAGCCCAGGGGGAGAGGAGCAGTACTTC.

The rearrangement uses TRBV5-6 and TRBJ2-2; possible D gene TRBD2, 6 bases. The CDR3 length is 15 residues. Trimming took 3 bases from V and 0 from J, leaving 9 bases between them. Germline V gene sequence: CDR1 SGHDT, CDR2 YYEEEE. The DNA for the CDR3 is TGTGCCAGCAGCTCGATAGCGGCGAACACCGGGGAGCTGTTTTTT. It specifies CASSSIAANTGELFF. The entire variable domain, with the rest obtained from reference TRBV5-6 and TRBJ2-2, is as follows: DAGVTQSPTHLIKTRGQQVTLRCSPKSGHDTVSWYQQALGQGPQFIFQYYEEEERQRGNFPDRFSGHQFPNYSSELNVNALLLGDSALYLCASSSIAANTGELFFGEGSRLTVL.

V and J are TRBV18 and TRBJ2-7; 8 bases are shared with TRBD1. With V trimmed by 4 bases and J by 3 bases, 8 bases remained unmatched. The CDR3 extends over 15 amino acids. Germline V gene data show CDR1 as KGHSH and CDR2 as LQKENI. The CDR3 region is CASSRAGGGFYEQYF. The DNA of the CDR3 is TGTGCCAGCTCACGCGCAGGGGGCGGATTCTACGAGCAGTACTTC.

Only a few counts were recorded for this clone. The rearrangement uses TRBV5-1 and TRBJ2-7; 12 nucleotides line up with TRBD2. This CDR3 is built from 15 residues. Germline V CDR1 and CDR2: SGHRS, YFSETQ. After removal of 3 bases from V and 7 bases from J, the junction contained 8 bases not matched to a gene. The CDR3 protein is CASSSPSGRAWEQYF. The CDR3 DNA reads TGCGCCAGCAGCTCGCCTAGCGGGAGGGCCTGGGAGCAGTACTTC.

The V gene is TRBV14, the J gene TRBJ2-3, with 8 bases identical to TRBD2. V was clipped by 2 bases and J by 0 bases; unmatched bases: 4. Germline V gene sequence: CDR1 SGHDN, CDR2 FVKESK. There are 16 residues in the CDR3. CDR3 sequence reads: CASSQLTSVSTDTQYF. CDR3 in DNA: TGTGCCAGCAGCCAACTGACTAGCGTTAGCACAGATACGCAGTATTTT.